This entry lists 20 T cell receptor beta chains sequenced from one sample in a study of blood T cell repertoires in COVID-19. Produced via immunoSEQ multiplex PCR; TCRdb's table is partial and in-frame only. The table records more than 85,000 clones, 80% to 90% of them present only once. Sample: PBMCs or T cells enriched from blood (not recorded which). These receptors were collected from a woman between 50 and 59 years old who had recovered from COVID-19.

The J gene is TRBJ2-7, the V gene TRBV19, with 7 positions matching TRBD2. In germline, CDR1 is LNHDA, CDR2 SQIVND (reference sequence). This CDR3 comprises 13 residues. Trimming removed 5 bases from V and 4 bases from J; junction bases left unmatched: 5. The CDR3 is CASSAGVQYEQYF. CDR3 DNA: TGTGCCAGTAGTGCGGGGGTTCAATACGAGCAGTACTTC.

V usage is TRBV27 and J usage is TRBJ1-2, with D maybe TRBD1 (6 bases). The CDR3 is 13 residues long. Germline V CDR1 and CDR2: MNHEY, SMNVEV (reference sequence). Trimming stripped 6 bases from V and 8 bases from J, with 16 bases between. CDR3 amino acids: CASRPSGQEGYTF. The CDR3 nucleotides are TGTGCCAGCAGACCTTCGGGACAAGAAGGCTACACCTTC.

The gene calls are TRBV24-1 and TRBJ2-1; maybe TRBD2 (5 bases). The CDR3 sequence is 16 residues long. CDR1 and CDR2 from the germline V gene are KGHDR and SFDVKD. V lost 4 bases and J lost 7, with 19 bases in between. The chain's CDR3 is CATSDPGSSHPNEQFF. The CDR3, as DNA: TGTGCCACCAGTGACCCGGGGAGCTCACACCCAAATGAGCAGTTCTTC.

The chain couples TRBV28 to TRBJ1-6; no firm D call. The length of the CDR3 is 12 residues. The V and J ends lost 3 bases and 12 bases respectively, with 9 bases between them. Per germline, CDR1 MDHEN and CDR2 SYDVKM. For the CDR3, the DNA is TGTGCCAGCAGTTTGTCAGGTCGACCCCTCCACTTT. Protein product: CASSLSGRPLHF. The variable domain in full, with the rest retrieved from reference TRBV28 and TRBJ1-6, is DVKVTQSSRYLVKRTGEKVFLECVQDMDHENMFWYRQDPGLGLRLIYFSYDVKMKEKGDIPEGYSVSREKKERFSLILESASTNQTSMYLCASSLSGRPLHFGNGTRLTVT.

V gene TRBV28 combines with J gene TRBJ1-4; D uncertain. The CDR3 is made up of 15 amino acids. CDR1 MDHEN and CDR2 SYDVKM come from the germline V gene. Trimming stripped 6 bases from V and 4 bases from J, with 15 bases between. In nucleotides, the CDR3 is TGTGCCAGCAGACCCGAGGAGGGCCGTAATGAAAAACTGTTTTTT. It encodes CASRPEEGRNEKLFF.

This rearrangement joins TRBV4-1 to TRBJ1-2, with D uncertain. The CDR3 length is 13 residues. CDR1 and CDR2 (germline): MGHRA, YSYEKL. V lost 1 base, J lost 7 bases, and 10 bases lay in between. The CDR3 DNA follows: TGCGCCAGCAGCCAAGCAGGCCGGGGTGGCTACACCTTC. Protein: CASSQAGRGGYTF.

J is TRBJ2-7 and V is TRBV28; 7 nucleotides line up with TRBD2. V lost 5 bases and J lost 0; bases outside the gene matches: 7. Germline values: CDR1 MDHEN, CDR2 SYDVKM. CDR3 size: 15 residues. The CDR3, as DNA: TGTGCCAGCAGTCAAGCGGGGAAGAGCTCCTACGAGCAGTACTTC. Encoded protein: CASSQAGKSSYEQYF. Together with reference TRBV28 and TRBJ2-7, the CDR3 gives the full variable domain: DVKVTQSSRYLVKRTGEKVFLECVQDMDHENMFWYRQDPGLGLRLIYFSYDVKMKEKGDIPEGYSVSREKKERFSLILESASTNQTSMYLCASSQAGKSSYEQYFGPGTRLTVT.

The chain couples TRBV19 to TRBJ1-5; D ambiguous. This CDR3 has 13 amino acids. CDR1 is LNHDA and CDR2 is SQIVND in the germline V gene (reference sequence). Trimming cost V 3 bases and J 5 bases, with 8 bases left between them. In DNA form, the CDR3 reads TGTGCCAGTAGTATGACTAGGGATCAGCCCCAGCATTTT. As protein: CASSMTRDQPQHF.

The V and J genes are TRBV11-3 and TRBJ2-1; D remains unclear. CDR1 is SGHNT, CDR2 YENEEA, per germline. The CDR3 is 12 amino acids. The V end was cut by 6 bases, the J end by 5 bases, with 8 bases between. CDR3 sequence reads: CASRSGDNEQFF. Written as DNA, the CDR3 is TGTGCCAGCAGGTCAGGCGACAATGAGCAGTTCTTC.

The chain joins TRBV6-6 to TRBJ2-7; a weak D match, TRBD1 (6 bases). CDR3 length equals 17 residues. The germline V gene encodes CDR1 MNHNY and CDR2 SVGAGI (reference sequence). Trimming removed 5 bases from V and 1 base from J, with 21 bases in between. CDR3 sequence reads: CASSLEGGRGYSYEQYF. The CDR3 DNA sequence: TGTGCCAGCAGTCTTGAAGGCGGCAGGGGATATTCCTACGAGCAGTACTTC.

This sequence joins TRBV28 and TRBJ2-2, with D possibly matching TRBD1 (6 bases). The CDR3 runs 15 residues. Per the germline V gene, CDR1 is MDHEN and CDR2 is SYDVKM. Between the trimmed V and J ends, which lost 6 bases and 2 bases, there was a span of 13 bases. The CDR3 is CASRRRDTNTGELFF. The DNA of the CDR3 is TGTGCCAGCAGGAGAAGGGACACTAACACCGGGGAGCTGTTTTTT.

The chain links TRBV7-2 to TRBJ1-1; 8 nucleotides align to TRBD1. CDR1 and CDR2 from the germline V gene are SGHTA and FQGNSA. The CDR3 is 13 amino acids. Losses at the gene ends were 5 bases for V and 4 bases for J; bases not matched to a gene: 3. CDR3 in DNA: TGTGCCAGCAGCCGACAGGGGAGCACTGAAGCTTTCTTT. This gives the protein CASSRQGSTEAFF.

The chain employs TRBV5-1 and TRBJ1-1; tentatively, D is TRBD1 (6 bases). Germline-derived CDR1 and CDR2 are SGHRS and YFSETQ. Between the trimmed V and J ends, which lost 0 bases and 5 bases, there was a span of 14 bases. The CDR3 contains 15 residues. DNA for the CDR3: TGCGCCAGCAGCTTGGCTTCCCTAACAGGGACTGAAGCTTTCTTT. Encoded protein: CASSLASLTGTEAFF.

The chain recombines TRBV28 with TRBJ1-5, with 12 bases identical to TRBD1. V lost 7 bases, J lost 0 bases, and 10 bases stayed unmatched. CDR1 MDHEN and CDR2 SYDVKM come from the germline V gene. This CDR3 comprises 18 residues. CDR3 amino acids: CASTTGTGGYVSNQPQHF. CDR3 sequence (DNA): TGTGCCAGCACTACAGGGACAGGGGGCTACGTTAGCAATCAGCCCCAGCATTTT. The entire variable domain, with the rest obtained from reference TRBV28 and TRBJ1-5, is as follows: DVKVTQSSRYLVKRTGEKVFLECVQDMDHENMFWYRQDPGLGLRLIYFSYDVKMKEKGDIPEGYSVSREKKERFSLILESASTNQTSMYLCASTTGTGGYVSNQPQHFGDGTRLSIL.

The chain couples TRBV6-1 to TRBJ2-3, with 7 bases lining up with TRBD1. V was clipped by 3 bases and J by 4 bases; unmatched bases: 7. CDR3 length: 15 amino acids. Looked up from germline, CDR1 is MNHNS and CDR2 is SASEGT. The CDR3 is CASSDGTASPDTQYF. DNA for the CDR3: TGTGCCAGCAGTGATGGGACAGCTTCTCCAGATACGCAGTATTTT.

The genes are TRBV27 and TRBJ2-1; TRBD2 is a possible D gene (6 bases). CDR1 and CDR2 (germline): MNHEY, SMNVEV (reference sequence). This CDR3 contains 14 residues. The ends were cut back, 8 bases at V and 5 bases at J, with 16 bases in the middle. The CDR3 loop reads CASGGARPNNEQFF. CDR3 DNA sequence: TGTGCCAGCGGAGGGGCTAGACCAAACAATGAGCAGTTCTTC.

Only one count was recorded for this clone. The chain combines TRBV27 with TRBJ2-1; the match to TRBD2 covers 11 bases. Trimming took 4 bases from V and 3 from J; bases not matched to a gene: 2. The CDR3 totals 15 residues. Germline CDR1 MNHEY, CDR2 SMNVEV (reference sequence). The CDR3 region has the DNA TGTGCCAGCAGTTCACTAGCGGGAGACTACAATGAGCAGTTCTTC. Encoded protein: CASSSLAGDYNEQFF.

The chain uses TRBV7-6 and TRBJ2-2; 7 nucleotides match TRBD2. The CDR3 covers 14 residues. From germline, CDR1 is SGHVS and CDR2 FNYEAQ. V lost 6 bases, J lost 4 bases, and 5 bases stayed unmatched. The CDR3 region is CASSTGGSTGELFF. In DNA form, the CDR3 reads TGTGCCAGCAGTACGGGGGGTTCCACCGGGGAGCTGTTTTTT.

This rearrangement joins TRBV14 to TRBJ1-1; TRBD1 might be the D (5 bases). Deletions cut 5 bases from V and 3 bases from J, with 13 bases between. This CDR3 spans 14 amino acids. Looked up from germline, CDR1 is SGHDN and CDR2 is FVKESK. The CDR3 sequence: CASSKVRGYTEAFF. CDR3 sequence (DNA): TGTGCCAGCAGCAAAGTAAGGGGCTACACTGAAGCTTTCTTT.

The chain links TRBV5-1 to TRBJ1-1; a weak D match, TRBD1 (5 bases). CDR3 length: 16 amino acids. Germline V gene lookup returns CDR1 SGHRS and CDR2 YFSETQ. Trimming left V 1 base short and J 0 bases short, with 13 bases between. The CDR3 DNA sequence: TGCGCCAGCAGCTTGATTCAGGGAACCATGAACACTGAAGCTTTCTTT. Its protein product is CASSLIQGTMNTEAFF.